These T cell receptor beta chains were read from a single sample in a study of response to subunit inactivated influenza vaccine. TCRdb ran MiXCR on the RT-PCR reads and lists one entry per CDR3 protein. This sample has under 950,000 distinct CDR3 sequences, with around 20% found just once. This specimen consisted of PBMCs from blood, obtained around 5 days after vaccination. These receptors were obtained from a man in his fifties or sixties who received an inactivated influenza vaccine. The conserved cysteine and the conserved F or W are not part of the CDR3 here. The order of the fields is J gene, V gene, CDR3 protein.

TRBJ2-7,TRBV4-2,ASSQRDSGRGEQY
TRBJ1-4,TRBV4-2,ASSQEGDRETLF
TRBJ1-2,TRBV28,AATRGSYGYT
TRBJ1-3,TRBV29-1,SVGGLNSGNTIY
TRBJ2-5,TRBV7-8,ASSITGTGGFFGDTQY
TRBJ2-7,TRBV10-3,AISKPMTDHRLLAYEQY
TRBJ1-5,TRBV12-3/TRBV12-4,ASSPPLGNQPQH
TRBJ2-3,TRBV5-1,ASSPLAGGTDTQY
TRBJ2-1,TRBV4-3,ASSQATGGLYNEQF
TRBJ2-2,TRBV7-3,ASSDTGTVNTGELF
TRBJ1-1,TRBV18,ASSFDWDEAF
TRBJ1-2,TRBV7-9,ASSLPQGGYT